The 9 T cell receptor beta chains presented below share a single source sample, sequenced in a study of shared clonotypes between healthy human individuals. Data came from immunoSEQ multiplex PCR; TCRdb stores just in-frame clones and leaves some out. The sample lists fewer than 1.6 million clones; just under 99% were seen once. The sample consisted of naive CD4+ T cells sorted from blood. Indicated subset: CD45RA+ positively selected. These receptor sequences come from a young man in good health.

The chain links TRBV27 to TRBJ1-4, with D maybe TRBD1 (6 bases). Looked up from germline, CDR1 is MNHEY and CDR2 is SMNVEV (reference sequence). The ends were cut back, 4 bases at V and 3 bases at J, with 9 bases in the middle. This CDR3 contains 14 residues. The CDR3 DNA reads TGTGCCAGCAGTTCGGGGGCCCCTAATGAAAAACTGTTTTTT. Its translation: CASSSGAPNEKLFF.

CDR3 bases: TGTGCCTGGAGTCTTAAGCGACAGGTACAAGAGACCCAGTACTTC. Its protein product is CAWSLKRQVQETQYF. This chain connects TRBV30 to TRBJ2-5; D possibly corresponds to TRBD1 (6 bases). Trimming removed 2 bases from V and 2 bases from J, with 15 bases in between. Germline CDR1 reads GTSNPN; CDR2 reads SVGIG (reference sequence). This CDR3 is built from 15 residues.

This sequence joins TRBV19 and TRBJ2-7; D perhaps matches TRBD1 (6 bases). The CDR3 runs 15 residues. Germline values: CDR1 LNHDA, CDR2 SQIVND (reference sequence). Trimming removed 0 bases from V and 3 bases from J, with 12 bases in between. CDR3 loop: CASSIEAGVVYEQYF. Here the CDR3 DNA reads TGTGCCAGTAGTATAGAGGCAGGGGTTGTCTACGAGCAGTACTTC.

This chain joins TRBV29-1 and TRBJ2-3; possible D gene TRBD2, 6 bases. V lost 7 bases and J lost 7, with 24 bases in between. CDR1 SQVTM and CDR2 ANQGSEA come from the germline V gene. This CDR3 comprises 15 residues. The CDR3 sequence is CSGRGREGSTYTQYF. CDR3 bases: TGCAGCGGGAGGGGCAGGGAAGGGAGCACGTATACGCAGTATTTT.

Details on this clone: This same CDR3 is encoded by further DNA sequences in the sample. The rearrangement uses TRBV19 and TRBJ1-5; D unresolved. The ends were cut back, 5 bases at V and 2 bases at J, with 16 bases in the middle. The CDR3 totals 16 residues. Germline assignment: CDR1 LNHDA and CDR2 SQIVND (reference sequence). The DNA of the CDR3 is TGTGCCAGTAGTCCCGGACCCCAACGGGGCAATCAGCCCCAGCATTTT. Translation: CASSPGPQRGNQPQHF.

CDR3 region: CASSLLAGGRELEQYF. The CDR3 coding sequence is TGTGCCAGCAGCTTGCTGGCGGGAGGCCGCGAGCTCGAGCAGTACTTC. The chain recombines TRBV7-9 with TRBJ2-7, with 8 bases identical to TRBD2. The CDR3 covers 16 residues. Germline CDR1 is SEHNR and CDR2 is FQNEAQ (reference sequence). The trim removed 3 bases at V and 6 bases at J, leaving 13 bases unmatched. Combining the CDR3 with reference TRBV7-9 and TRBJ2-7 gives the whole variable domain DTGVSQNPRHKITKRGQNVTFRCDPISEHNRLYWYRQTLGQGPEFLTYFQNEAQLEKSRLLSDRFSAERPKGSFSTLEIQRTEQGDSAMYLCASSLLAGGRELEQYFGPGTRLTVT.

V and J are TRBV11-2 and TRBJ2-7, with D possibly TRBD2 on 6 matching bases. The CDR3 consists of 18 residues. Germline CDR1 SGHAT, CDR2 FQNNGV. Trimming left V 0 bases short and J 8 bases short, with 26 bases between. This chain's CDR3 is CASSLDSAGLRNPTKQYF. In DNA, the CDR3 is TGTGCCAGCAGCTTAGATAGTGCGGGACTCCGGAATCCTACGAAGCAGTACTTC.

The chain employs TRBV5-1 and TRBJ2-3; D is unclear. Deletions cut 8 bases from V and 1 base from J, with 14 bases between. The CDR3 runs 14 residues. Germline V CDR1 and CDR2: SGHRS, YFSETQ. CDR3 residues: CASSTGVGTDTQYF. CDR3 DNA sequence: TGCGCCAGTAGCACTGGAGTTGGCACAGATACGCAGTATTTT.

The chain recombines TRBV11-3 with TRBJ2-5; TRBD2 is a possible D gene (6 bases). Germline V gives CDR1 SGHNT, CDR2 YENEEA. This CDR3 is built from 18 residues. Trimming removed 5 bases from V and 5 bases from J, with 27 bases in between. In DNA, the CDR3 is TGTGCCAGCAGCCCGGGGGATGTGGGCACAACTAACGGGGAGACCCAGTACTTC. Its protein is CASSPGDVGTTNGETQYF.